This T cell receptor (beta chain) emerged from a study of cytomegalovirus exposure and HLA in healthy donors (dated by TCRdb to the late 2010s). Broadly, across the study: According to an earlier analysis of 587 of the donors, about 179 million T cells yielded 117 million unique TCR beta sequences and 250 to 350 Gb of sequence data. About 320 gigabases of sequencing data and 70 million to 85 million unique TCR sequences were included in an early release covering 550 to 650 HLA-typed donors. The genetic ancestry cluster associated with self-reported Caucasian donors included about 81% of the roughly 410 genotyped donors. The aim of the study was to test whether cataloging public T cell receptors could identify signatures of past pathogen exposure. The study profiled the T cell repertoires of under 850 subjects by immunosequencing and related them to cytomegalovirus serostatus. A separate validation cohort of some 130 different subjects was used in addition to the 666-subject first cohort. To predict cytomegalovirus infection status, the study brought together high-throughput TCR immunosequencing, statistical association of individual TCRs with disease status, and machine learning. In a later analysis, previously published TCR beta repertoires from 550 to 750 donors were re-analyzed and high-resolution HLA genotyping was added so that TCR occurrence patterns could be studied. Rather than drawing on any new phenotypic data, the later analysis identified candidate immune exposures from TCR beta sequences and the way those sequences occurred across donors. In an earlier analysis of 550 to 700 of the donors, high-throughput TCR beta sequencing was used to judge whether each TCR beta V gene segment behaved as functional or pseudogenic. Alongside the repertoire data, information on donor age, sex, ethnicity and CMV serostatus was compiled. In a later genetic analysis, genome-wide SNP genotypes for about 65% of the roughly 670 donors were used, and that subset was treated as a discovery cohort. Every discovery cohort repertoire had been produced on one sequencing platform. HLA typing covered class I and class II loci at four-digit resolution. The number of donors typed differed by locus, with roughly 620-640 for A, B, C, DRB1 and DQB1, more than 500 for DQA1, 600 to 610 for DPA1, and around 460 for DPB1. Roughly five DR-DQ haplotypes were handled as single units for association and clustering because linkage in the cohort was strong. Across approximately 400 genotyped donors of the cohort, an average of roughly 230,000 unique TCR beta nucleotide sequences per donor were sequenced, and around 20% of those sequences were non-productive.

Broad study findings and their caveats: HLA typing was unavailable for some donors at each locus, so association tests used only the typed subset. At a false discovery rate of 0.05, a later analysis linked 15,000 to 20,000 TCR beta sequences to specific HLA alleles. Linkage disequilibrium might explain the correlated functional status among segregating V segments, but an unknown experimental factor could not be ruled out. The study gave a list of 150 to 200 TCR beta chains associated with cytomegalovirus. The earlier analysis of 587 of the donors excluded roughly 17 rarely observed V segments, including chromosome 9 orphons, because counts were too low. In a later analysis, most CMV-associated TCR beta chains were found to appear HLA-restricted, with HLA associations seemingly driven largely by CMV exposure. Most TCR sequences were seen in very few donors, while some public TCRs were found in many individuals. According to the authors, the approach could potentially be generalized to other disease states and immunological phenotypes. According to a later analysis, parvovirus B19, influenza, CMV and Epstein-Barr virus appeared linked to several top co-occurrence clusters. In a later genetic analysis, fewer N-insertions in productive TCRs were reported among donors in an Asian-associated ancestry cluster than the roughly 710-donor mean. A few of the identified cytomegalovirus-associated TCR beta chains were confirmed in vitro to be specific for cytomegalovirus antigens. A further reported finding was that TCR beta sequences accurately predicted the HLA-A and HLA-B alleles for most subjects in the first cohort. The classifier was reported to diagnose cytomegalovirus status with high specificity and sensitivity in both the original cohort and the validation cohort. In a later analysis, TCR association rates were found to vary across HLA loci, with the most associated TCRs seen for DRB1 alleles and the fewest for HLA-C alleles. The cohort was sequenced for TCR beta chains only, and without alpha or paired-chain data the features that could be detected were limited. Broadly in line with IMGT annotations, most TCR beta V segments showed up in productive rearrangements about 90% or about 30% of the time in an earlier analysis of 587 of the donors. A later analysis found that HLA-associated TCR beta chains were more clonally expanded and had lower generation probabilities than equally common non-associated chains. The only immune exposure information available for the cohort was CMV serostatus. In a later genetic analysis, a missense DCLRE1C variant was associated with V-gene and J-gene trimming of TCR beta chains, and the association was replicated in an independent cohort. The presence/absence analyses assumed that sequencing depth was roughly uniform across donors, and that assumption may not be true. A cluster of highly shared sequence variants was judged likely to be a technical artifact of the sequencing pipeline. When HLA alleles, especially DR and DQ, strongly co-occurred, attributing TCR associations to individual alleles was difficult. The 87-base-pair reads could not distinguish some IMGT-functional V segments, including TRBV6-2 and TRBV6-3, so those segments were excluded.

The library was generated by the immunoSEQ multiplex PCR assay. A mixture of 60 forward primers for TCR Vbeta segments and 13 reverse primers for TCR Jbeta segments was used in the multiplex PCR. A multiplex PCR assay on genomic DNA amplified the CDR3 region of rearranged TCR beta genes. The amplified TCR beta libraries were sequenced on the Illumina HiSeq System as 87-base-pair reads. Concerning the study's data processing: Across the 500 to 850 repertoires, a later analysis counted 60 million to 90 million unique TCR beta chains, around 10 million of which were shared by at least two donors. Raw reads were error-corrected and collapsed into unique sequences by a nearest-neighbor algorithm in which closely related sequences were merged to remove PCR and sequencing errors. Alignment of CDR3 sequences to IMGT reference sequences was used to assign V, D and J gene segments. Each retained sequence needed at least a six-nucleotide match to both a V gene segment and a J gene segment. Rearrangements were classified as productive when the CDR3 lacked stop codons and remained in frame with V and J, and all other rearrangements were classified as non-productive. CDR3 was defined by IMGT convention, running from the second conserved V-encoded cysteine to the conserved J-encoded phenylalanine. The earlier analysis of about 620 of the donors excluded sequences that lacked an unambiguous match to a single V gene segment. In an earlier analysis of several hundred of the donors, V segments were called functional above 56.7% productive rearrangements and were called segregating when the between-donor standard deviation exceeded 5%. A statistical classification framework was developed to diagnose cytomegalovirus status using the catalog of TCR beta chain sequences. V and J gene assignment, in a later analysis, came from comparing TCR nucleotide sequences with IMGT/GENE-DB human TR gene sequences. The TCRdist pipeline was used in a later analysis to assign CDR3 sequences and most-parsimonious VDJ recombination scenarios. In a later analysis, each TCR beta chain was defined by its CDR3 amino acid sequence together with its V-gene family, and reads without a unique V-gene family were excluded. In a later analysis, nearly 600 highly shared, low-generation-probability nucleotide sequences were removed to address suspected cross-contamination and a sequencing artifact. In a later analysis, a clonal expansion index was calculated for each public chain from normalized within-repertoire ranks of inferred template counts. In a later analysis, generation probabilities were computed with a VDJ recombination model fitted to out-of-frame rearrangements, and the resulting probabilities were checked against IGoR. A later analysis scored TCR-TCR, TCR-HLA and TCR-CMV co-occurrence with hypergeometric tests, applying a repertoire-size bias correction to TCR pairs. In a later analysis, false discovery rates were estimated by permuting HLA or CMV assignments 20 times. In a later analysis, co-occurring TCRs were grouped using DBSCAN, and TCRdist sequence similarity was added for clustering within HLA-allele-positive subsets. Co-occurrence clustering excluded repertoires with fewer than 30,000 or more than 120,000 public chains, plus five with anomalous nucleotide sharing. Held by TCRdb, this immuneACCESS table contains in-frame sequences only and omits some clones. Under half of the omission traces to an unresolved V gene where checked; the cause of the rest is unknown. V, J and clone size reflect that table, while D and trimming were determined from the DNA. The sample table records 80,000 or so clones; 60% to 85% of these occur just once. Of the sample, 3.5% to 5.5% falls within the top ten clones.

The cohort consisted of 670 or so healthy bone marrow donors. At the time of sampling, all cohort members were nominally healthy, though unrecorded immune exposures were likely present. The donor was CMV seronegative and was included in the group of several hundred seronegative cohort members. A peripheral blood sample was provided by each donor, and peripheral blood mononuclear cells were used for TCR beta sequencing. Genomic DNA extraction from the blood cell samples was performed with the Qiagen DNeasy Blood Extraction Kit. Worth noting for this clone: Its specific antigen is unknown. Base quality data are lacking; no much larger clone is found one base away. The sample holds other DNA sequences that translate to the same CDR3.

The CDR3 goes from the cysteine to the phenylalanine over 12 residues. The CDR3 DNA has 36 bases and is translated from base 1. CDR1 and CDR2 are drawn from the germline V gene (reference sequence): SEHNR, FQNEAQ. Trimming takes 3 bases from V and 1 base from J, and the germline ends sit 4 bases apart. In this chain, TRBV7-9 is recombined with TRBJ2-7; the D gene cannot be named for sure. The sample was PBMCs. This sequence originates from a man aged 40-55 years in good health and CMV-seronegative. The DNA sequence reads TGTGCCAGCAGCTTTTCGTCCTACGAGCAGTACTTC. The translation is CASSFSSYEQYF.